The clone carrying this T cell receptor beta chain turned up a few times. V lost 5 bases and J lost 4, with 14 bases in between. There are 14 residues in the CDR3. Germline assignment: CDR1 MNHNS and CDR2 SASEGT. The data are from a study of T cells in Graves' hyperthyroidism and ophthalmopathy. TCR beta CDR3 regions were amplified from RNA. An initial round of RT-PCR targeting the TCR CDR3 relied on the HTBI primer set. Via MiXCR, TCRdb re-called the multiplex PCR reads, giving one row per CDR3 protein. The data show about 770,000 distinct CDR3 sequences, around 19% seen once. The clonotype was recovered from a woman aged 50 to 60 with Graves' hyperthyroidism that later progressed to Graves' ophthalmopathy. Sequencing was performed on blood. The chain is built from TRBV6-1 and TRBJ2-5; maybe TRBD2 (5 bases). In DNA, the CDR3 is TGTGCCAGCAGTTATTCTAACGGAGGAGAGACCCAGTACTTC. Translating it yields CASSYSNGGETQYF.